Following are 21 T cell receptor beta chains from one sample sequenced in a study of blood T cell repertoires in COVID-19. Method: immunoSEQ multiplex PCR; TCRdb's copy keeps in-frame clones and lacks some. The data contain tens of thousands of clones, 85% to 90% of them singletons. The material sequenced was peripheral blood. These receptors were obtained from a man between 50 and 59 years old with active COVID-19.

The chain joins TRBV6-5 to TRBJ2-3, with a weak D call TRBD1 (5 bases). Per the germline V gene, CDR1 is MNHEY and CDR2 is SVGAGI. V was shortened by 6 bases and J by 7 bases, with 11 bases between the two germline ends. CDR3 size: 12 residues. The CDR3 DNA reads TGTGCCAGCAGGGACATAACACATACGCAGTATTTT. Its protein product is CASRDITHTQYF.

V is TRBV5-1 and J is TRBJ2-5, with D possibly being TRBD1 (5 bases). V was cut by 0 bases and J by 3 bases, with 12 bases left in between. This CDR3 spans 15 amino acids. Germline V gene sequence: CDR1 SGHRS, CDR2 YFSETQ. CDR3 protein: CASSLGRQIKETQYF. The CDR3 region has the DNA TGCGCCAGCAGCTTGGGTCGACAGATCAAAGAGACCCAGTACTTC.

The V call is TRBV27, the J call TRBJ2-7, with TRBD1 identical over 7 bases. Trimming took 6 bases from V and 4 from J; bases not matched to a gene: 9. Germline V gene sequence: CDR1 MNHEY, CDR2 SMNVEV (reference sequence). The CDR3 covers 14 residues. CDR3 protein: CASSRQGWDYEQYF. CDR3 DNA sequence: TGTGCCAGCAGCCGACAGGGTTGGGATTACGAGCAGTACTTC.

The gene calls are TRBV7-2 and TRBJ1-1, with D possibly being TRBD1 (6 bases). Looked up from germline, CDR1 is SGHTA and CDR2 is FQGNSA. V was shortened by 4 bases and J by 8 bases, with 20 bases between the two germline ends. The CDR3 runs to 15 residues. In nucleotides, the CDR3 is TGTGCCAGCAGCTCCCAATGGGCTCAAGGGGGAGAAGCTTTCTTT. Amino acid sequence: CASSSQWAQGGEAFF.

The chain uses TRBV6-5 and TRBJ1-2, with 11 bases matching TRBD1. Germline trimming cut 2 bases from V and 2 bases from J; bases unmatched to any gene: 4. Germline-derived CDR1 and CDR2 are MNHEY and SVGAGI. The CDR3 sequence is 16 residues long. The CDR3 DNA is TGTGCCAGCAGTTACCGGGACAGGGGGTTGAACTATGGCTACACCTTC. It codes for CASSYRDRGLNYGYTF.

The rearrangement joins TRBV28 to TRBJ1-5; 9 bases are shared with TRBD1. The CDR3 runs to 16 residues. Trimming at V came to 4 bases and at J to 3 bases, leaving 7 bases not matched to a gene. The germline CDR1 and CDR2 sequences are MDHEN and SYDVKM. CDR3 region: CASSSGDRAPNQPQHF. CDR3 bases: TGTGCCAGCAGTTCAGGGGACAGGGCACCCAATCAGCCCCAGCATTTT.

This clone was recorded only once. The chain carries TRBV12-3 or TRBV12-4 and TRBJ1-4; D possibly corresponds to TRBD1 (6 bases). The CDR3 extends over 13 amino acids. Trimming took 1 base from V and 6 from J, leaving 6 bases between them. As DNA, the CDR3 is TGTGCCAGCAGTTTAGGGACAGATGAAAAACTGTTTTTT. This gives the protein CASSLGTDEKLFF.

The CDR3 is CASSRGFDGYTF. CDR3 in DNA: TGTGCCAGCAGTAGAGGGTTCGATGGCTACACCTTC. J is TRBJ1-2 and V is TRBV6-5; D is unclear. Germline loops: CDR1 MNHEY, CDR2 SVGAGI. The CDR3 length is 12 residues. The germline V and J ends were trimmed by 5 bases and 6 bases, with 10 bases remaining between them.

The gene calls are TRBV19 and TRBJ1-2; weak D call: TRBD1 (6 bases). This CDR3 has 12 residues. From germline, CDR1 is LNHDA and CDR2 SQIVND (reference sequence). The ends were cut back, 4 bases at V and 8 bases at J, with 11 bases in the middle. The CDR3 spells CASSNRVDGYTF. In DNA, the CDR3 is TGTGCCAGTAGTAACAGGGTTGACGGCTACACCTTC.

The genes are TRBV21-1 and TRBJ2-5; TRBD1 was called by the table and not checked on the DNA. TRBV21-1 represents a pseudogene. The CDR3 totals 16 residues. The CDR3 DNA reads as TGTGCCAGCAGCAAAGCGCGCCAGGGGAGTGAAGAGACCCAGTACTTC. Protein product: CASSKARQGSEETQYF.

This clone was seen only once. The chain employs TRBV18 and TRBJ1-3; D call uncertain. The CDR3 runs 14 residues. Germline CDR1 reads KGHSH; CDR2 reads LQKENI. V was shortened by 1 base and J by 6 bases, with 10 bases between the two germline ends. CDR3 DNA: TGTGCCAGCTCACCACAAGCGGGAGTAAACACCATATATTTT. It codes for CASSPQAGVNTIYF.

The CDR3 DNA reads as TGTGCCAGTAGTATTCGGTCCGGAGGGGGCTACACCTTC. Its protein product is CASSIRSGGGYTF. The chain recombines TRBV19 with TRBJ1-2; D is unresolved. There are 13 residues in the CDR3. V was trimmed by 3 bases and J by 8 bases, leaving 13 bases between them. Looked up from germline, CDR1 is LNHDA and CDR2 is SQIVND (reference sequence).

J is TRBJ1-2 and V is TRBV20-1; D gene ambiguous. The CDR3 length is 16 residues. Germline CDR1 reads DFQATT; CDR2 reads SNEGSKA (reference sequence). Trimming took off 3 bases at V and 8 bases at J, with 25 bases between the two ends. The DNA for the CDR3 is TGCAGTGCTAGTCCCTTCGTTGGTAGTAGTTCTCGGGGCTACACCTTC. This sequence encodes CSASPFVGSSSRGYTF.

The chain combines TRBV2 with TRBJ2-3; D is unclear. This CDR3 spans 15 amino acids. Germline lookup yields CDR1 SNHLY and CDR2 FYNNEI. V was trimmed by 10 bases and J by 1 base, leaving 18 bases between them. DNA for the CDR3: TGTGCCACCAGGTCAGGCACGGTCGGCACAGATACGCAGTATTTT. This translates into CATRSGTVGTDTQYF.

The chain combines TRBV6-5 with TRBJ1-5, with TRBD1 matching over 7 bases. The CDR3 loop spans 14 amino acids. Germline CDR1 and CDR2: MNHEY and SVGAGI. The trim removed 7 bases at V and 4 bases at J, leaving 7 bases unmatched. CDR3 residues: CASMPGGGNQPQHF. CDR3 in DNA: TGTGCCAGCATGCCAGGGGGAGGAAATCAGCCCCAGCATTTT.

This chain uses TRBV9 with TRBJ2-1; 9 bases map to TRBD2. Germline V gene data show CDR1 as SGDLS and CDR2 as YYNGEE. Trimming cost V 4 bases and J 7 bases; bases outside gene matches: 12. The CDR3 consists of 16 residues. CDR3 coding DNA: TGTGCCAGCAGCAGACAAGCGGGGGGTTCGGTTAATGAGCAGTTCTTC. It is translated as CASSRQAGGSVNEQFF. The full variable domain, its missing parts supplied by reference TRBV9 and TRBJ2-1, is DSGVTQTPKHLITATGQRVTLRCSPRSGDLSVYWYQQSLDQGLQFLIQYYNGEERAKGNILERFSAQQFPDLHSELNLSSLELGDSALYFCASSRQAGGSVNEQFFGPGTRLTVL.

The gene calls are TRBV7-3 and TRBJ1-2; TRBD1 is a possible D gene (5 bases). The V end lost 4 bases, the J end lost 5 bases, and 17 bases lay between the germline ends. CDR1 is SGHTA and CDR2 is FQGTGA in the germline V gene. The CDR3 runs 15 residues. The CDR3 sequence: CASSSTAPHVYGYTF. The CDR3 nucleotides read TGTGCCAGCAGCTCGACAGCCCCTCACGTTTATGGCTACACCTTC.

This clone has only one observation. V usage is TRBV12-5 and J usage is TRBJ1-4, with D tentatively TRBD1 (6 bases). This CDR3 has 23 amino acids. Germline values: CDR1 LGHNT, CDR2 FRNRAP. The V end lost 3 bases, the J end lost 7 bases, and 39 bases lay between the germline ends. The CDR3 protein is CASGFQGGGANPSSPQKIEKLFF. The CDR3 DNA is TGTGCTAGTGGTTTTCAGGGCGGGGGGGCGAACCCATCAAGCCCCCAAAAGATTGAAAAACTGTTTTTT.

The rearrangement links TRBV11-2 to TRBJ2-7; 11 nucleotides match TRBD2. This CDR3 has 15 amino acids. Germline V gene sequence: CDR1 SGHAT, CDR2 FQNNGV. V trimming: 5 bases; J trimming: 1 base; junction bases outside the gene matches: 4. The CDR3 DNA follows: TGTGCCAGCAGCCCTAGCGGGGGGCGGTCCTACGAGCAGTACTTC. Protein product: CASSPSGGRSYEQYF.

The rearrangement joins TRBV6-2 or TRBV6-3 to TRBJ2-3; D uncertain. Per germline, CDR1 MNHEY and CDR2 SVGEGT. V was pared by 5 bases and J by 2 bases, with 11 bases between. The CDR3 is made up of 14 amino acids. This CDR3 reads CASSTRSDTDTQYF. CDR3 sequence (DNA): TGTGCCAGCAGTACACGCAGCGACACAGATACGCAGTATTTT.

This chain connects TRBV11-2 to TRBJ2-4; a possible D gene is TRBD1 (6 bases). This CDR3 has 15 amino acids. V lost 4 bases and J lost 3, with 13 bases in between. Germline V gene sequence: CDR1 SGHAT, CDR2 FQNNGV. This CDR3 reads CASSSPGAGKNIQYF. The CDR3 DNA reads TGTGCCAGCAGCTCGCCAGGGGCGGGCAAAAACATTCAGTACTTC.